The clone carrying this TCR beta chain was recorded many times. Under the authors' procedure: What underpinned the distant-metastasis classifier for papillary thyroid cancer was the set of CDR3 differences across clinicopathological groups. TCRdb recomputed clones from the PCR reads via MiXCR. None of the V and J calls come from the authors' own analysis; TCRdb made them. Found here are about 15,000 clones, approximately 25% of them singletons; the top ten hold 10% to 11%. The CDR3 is made up of 14 amino acids. V gave up 6 bases and J gave up 4 bases, with 12 bases separating them. Germline V gives CDR1 MDHEN, CDR2 SYDVKM. No treatment had been given to any patient before thyroid surgery. This specimen comes from a study of metastatic and nonmetastatic thyroid tumors.

This receptor was obtained from a female donor with papillary thyroid cancer or a benign thyroid nodule (not recorded which). Some clones in this sample may be carry-over from other donors' samples. The sequencing sample was made of tumor tissue. V gene TRBV28 combines with J gene TRBJ1-4, with D possibly matching TRBD1 (6 bases). CDR3 sequence: CASRGQNLNEKLFF. DNA of the CDR3: TGTGCCAGCAGAGGACAGAACCTTAATGAAAAACTGTTTTTT.